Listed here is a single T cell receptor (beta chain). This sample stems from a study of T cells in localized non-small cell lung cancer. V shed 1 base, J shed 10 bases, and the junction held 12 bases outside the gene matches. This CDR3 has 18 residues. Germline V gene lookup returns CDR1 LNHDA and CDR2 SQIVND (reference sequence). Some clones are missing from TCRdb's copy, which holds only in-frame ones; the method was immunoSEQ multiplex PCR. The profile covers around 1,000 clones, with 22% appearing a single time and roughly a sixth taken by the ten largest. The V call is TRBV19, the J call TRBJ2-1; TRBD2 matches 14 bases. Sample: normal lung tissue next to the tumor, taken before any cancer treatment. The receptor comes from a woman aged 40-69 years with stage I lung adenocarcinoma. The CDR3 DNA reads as TGTGCCAGTAGTATAGCGGTCTGGGGACTAGCGGGAGAATGGGAGCAGTTCTTC. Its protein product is CASSIAVWGLAGEWEQFF.